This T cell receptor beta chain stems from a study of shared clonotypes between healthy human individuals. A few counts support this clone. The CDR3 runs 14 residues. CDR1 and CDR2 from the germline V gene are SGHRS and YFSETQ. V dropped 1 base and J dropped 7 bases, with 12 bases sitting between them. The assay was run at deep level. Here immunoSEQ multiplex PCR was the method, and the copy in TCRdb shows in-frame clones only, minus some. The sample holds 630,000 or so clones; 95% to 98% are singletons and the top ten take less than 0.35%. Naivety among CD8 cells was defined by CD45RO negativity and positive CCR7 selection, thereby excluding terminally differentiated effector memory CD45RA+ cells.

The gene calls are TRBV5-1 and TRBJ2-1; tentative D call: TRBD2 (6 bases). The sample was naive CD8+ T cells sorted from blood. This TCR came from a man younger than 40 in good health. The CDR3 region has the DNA TGCGCCAGCAGCTTGACCTGGGGGGTTAATGAGCAGTTCTTC. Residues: CASSLTWGVNEQFF. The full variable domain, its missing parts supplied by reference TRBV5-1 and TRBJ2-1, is KAGVTQTPRYLIKTRGQQVTLSCSPISGHRSVSWYQQTPGQGLQFLFEYFSETQRNKGNFPGRFSGRQFSNSRSEMNVSTLELGDSALYLCASSLTWGVNEQFFGPGTRLTVL.